Shown below are 20 T cell receptor beta chains from a single sample sequenced in a study of T cells in Graves' hyperthyroidism and ophthalmopathy. Amplified regions were TCR beta CDR3 sequences from RNA transcripts. First-round RT-PCR with HTBI primers amplified the TCR CDR3 region. Via MiXCR, TCRdb re-called the multiplex PCR reads, giving one row per CDR3 protein. The data contain more than 450,000 distinct CDR3 sequences, less than 15% of them seen just once; the ten biggest clones take up approximately 15%. The specimen was blood. Receptors originate from a woman aged 40 to 49 with Graves' hyperthyroidism.

Comments on this clonotype: A single base separates this from a much larger clone, so it may be a read error. The chain employs TRBV7-8 and TRBJ2-7, with 13 bases identical to TRBD2. The CDR3 has 16 amino acids. Germline values: CDR1 SGHVS, CDR2 FQNEAQ. With V trimmed by 0 bases and J by 8 bases, 7 bases remained unmatched. The CDR3 region has the DNA TGTGCCAGCAGCTTAGCACGGACTAGCGGGAGAGGCAAGCAGTACTTC. Residues: CASSLARTSGRGKQYF.

This clonotype was detected many times. V is TRBV12-3 or TRBV12-4 and J is TRBJ1-2, with a weak D call TRBD1 (5 bases). The V end was cut by 4 bases, the J end by 8 bases, with 17 bases between. There are 14 residues in the CDR3. The CDR3 reads CASSSVPLRGGYTF. DNA of the CDR3: TGTGCCAGCAGTTCGGTCCCGTTGAGGGGCGGCTACACCTTC.

This clonotype was detected only a few times. The gene calls are TRBV9 and TRBJ2-7; the match to TRBD2 covers 12 bases. The CDR3 is made up of 14 amino acids. Germline V gene sequence: CDR1 SGDLS, CDR2 YYNGEE. J was trimmed by 5 bases and V by 7 bases; bases with no gene match: 7. CDR3: CASGPSGRAHEQYF. CDR3 sequence (DNA): TGTGCCAGCGGGCCTAGCGGGAGGGCCCACGAGCAGTACTTC.

This clonotype was picked up many times. The chain couples TRBV28 to TRBJ1-3, with D hard to call. There are 10 residues in the CDR3. With 8 bases removed from V and 7 bases from J, the gap between germline ends came to 6 bases. Germline V CDR1 and CDR2: MDHEN, SYDVKM. The CDR3 DNA reads as TGTGCCAGCCGAGATAACACCATATATTTT. This gives the protein CASRDNTIYF.

There are many counts of this clonotype. This rearrangement joins TRBV2 to TRBJ1-5; the D gene is possibly TRBD1 (5 bases). Trimming pared 4 bases from V and 0 bases from J, leaving 10 bases between. The germline V gene has CDR1 SNHLY and CDR2 FYNNEI. The CDR3 sequence is 15 residues long. CDR3 DNA sequence: TGTGCCAGCAGTGCACTCCAGGGTAGCAATCAGCCCCAGCATTTT. Its protein is CASSALQGSNQPQHF.

This clonotype was seen only a few times. CDR3 nucleotide sequence: TGTGCCAGCAGCCCGGGACCCGCATCGAACGAGCAGTACTTC. It yields the protein CASSPGPASNEQYF. The chain links TRBV3-1 to TRBJ2-7; either TRBD1 or TRBD2 may supply D (5 bases each). Germline-derived CDR1 and CDR2 are LGHDT and YNNKEL (reference sequence). The CDR3 runs to 14 residues. Trimming cost V 4 bases and J 5 bases, with 15 bases left between them.

This clonotype was counted a few times. This chain connects TRBV15 to TRBJ2-7, with a possible D match to TRBD1 (6 bases). Deletions cut 5 bases from V and 0 bases from J, with 8 bases between. This CDR3 is 13 amino acids long. CDR1 and CDR2 (germline): LNHNV, YYDKDF (reference sequence). In DNA, the CDR3 is TGTGCCACCAGCCTCAGGGGCTCCTACGAGCAGTACTTC. Translating gives CATSLRGSYEQYF.

There are a few counts of this clonotype. The chain recombines TRBV6-4 with TRBJ2-2; 7 positions agree with TRBD2. Losses at the gene ends were 8 bases for V and 3 bases for J; bases not matched to a gene: 3. Looked up from germline, CDR1 is MRHNA and CDR2 is SNTAGT. There are 13 residues in the CDR3. The CDR3 here is CASGRADTGELFF. The CDR3 DNA is TGTGCCAGCGGGAGGGCCGACACCGGGGAGCTGTTTTTT.

The chain joins TRBV9 to TRBJ2-2; no reliable D call. The V gene lost 0 bases and the J gene lost 7 bases, with 7 bases spanning the gap. CDR1 is SGDLS, CDR2 YYNGEE, per germline. The CDR3 runs to 13 residues. For the CDR3, the DNA is TGTGCCAGCAGCGTAGAGGTGGACGGGGAGCTGTTTTTT. It codes for CASSVEVDGELFF. The variable domain in full, with the rest retrieved from reference TRBV9 and TRBJ2-2, is DSGVTQTPKHLITATGQRVTLRCSPRSGDLSVYWYQQSLDQGLQFLIQYYNGEERAKGNILERFSAQQFPDLHSELNLSSLELGDSALYFCASSVEVDGELFFGEGSRLTVL.

This rearrangement joins TRBV15 to TRBJ2-3; D may be TRBD2 (5 bases). Trimming left V 3 bases short and J 7 bases short, with 11 bases between. Looked up from germline, CDR1 is LNHNV and CDR2 is YYDKDF (reference sequence). CDR3 length: 13 residues. CDR3 DNA sequence: TGTGCCACCAGCAGGAGCGGTTGTAATACGCAGTATTTT. Its protein is CATSRSGCNTQYF.

The table lists this clonotype with a count of one. The CDR3 DNA reads as TGTGCCAGTAGTACGGCGTCTGGCTATGGCTACACCTTC. Its translation: CASSTASGYGYTF. This sequence joins TRBV19 and TRBJ1-2; D is unresolved. Germline V gene lookup returns CDR1 LNHDA and CDR2 SQIVND (reference sequence). This CDR3 has 13 amino acids. The germline V and J ends were trimmed by 4 bases and 4 bases, with 10 bases remaining between them.

The gene calls are TRBV19 and TRBJ1-2; 7 nucleotides agree with TRBD1. The germline V gene has CDR1 LNHDA and CDR2 SQIVND (reference sequence). The trim removed 10 bases at V and 4 bases at J, leaving 9 bases unmatched. CDR3 size: 13 residues. This CDR3 is CATRTGVSYGYTF. The DNA of the CDR3 is TGTGCCACACGAACAGGGGTTAGCTATGGCTACACCTTC.

This clonotype was detected ten times or more. This chain joins TRBV20-1 and TRBJ1-5; D possibly corresponds to TRBD1 (5 bases). The CDR3 extends over 16 amino acids. Germline V gives CDR1 DFQATT, CDR2 SNEGSKA (reference sequence). V lost 2 bases and J 1 base, leaving 15 bases between the germline ends. Here the CDR3 reads CSARLQGRQSNQPQHF. CDR3 sequence (DNA): TGCAGTGCTAGACTGCAGGGCCGGCAGAGCAATCAGCCCCAGCATTTT.

This clonotype has a count of ten or more. The V gene is TRBV18, the J gene TRBJ2-1; 9 bases align to TRBD1. J gave up 8 bases and V 2 bases, and 7 bases lay outside the gene matches. This CDR3 comprises 15 residues. Germline V gene sequence: CDR1 KGHSH, CDR2 LQKENI. For the CDR3, the DNA is TGTGCCAGCTCACCAGCCGGGACAGGGCGGGATGAGCAGTTCTTC. Translation: CASSPAGTGRDEQFF.

This clonotype has at least ten counts. The V and J genes are TRBV2 and TRBJ1-1; a weak D match, TRBD1 (5 bases). From germline, CDR1 is SNHLY and CDR2 FYNNEI. CDR3 length equals 11 residues. V lost 4 bases and J lost 7, with 7 bases in between. CDR3 DNA sequence: TGTGCCAGCAGTGTCGGACATGAAGCTTTCTTT. This sequence encodes CASSVGHEAFF.

In this sample, this clonotype turned up a few times. The rearrangement links TRBV25-1 to TRBJ2-7; 10 bases agree with TRBD2. This CDR3 comprises 15 residues. The V and J ends lost 10 bases and 0 bases, in that order; junction bases with no gene match: 9. Looked up from germline, CDR1 is MGHDK and CDR2 is SYGVNS. CDR3 in amino acids: CATSPASGSSYEQYF. For the CDR3, the DNA is TGTGCCACCTCGCCTGCTAGCGGGAGCTCCTACGAGCAGTACTTC.

This clonotype has at least ten counts. V usage is TRBV2 and J usage is TRBJ2-3; TRBD2 matches at 9 bases. Germline V gives CDR1 SNHLY, CDR2 FYNNEI. The CDR3 has 16 residues. J gave up 0 bases and V 4 bases, and 5 bases lay outside the gene matches. The CDR3 spells CASSATGTSSTDTQYF. The CDR3 DNA sequence: TGTGCCAGCAGTGCTACCGGGACTAGCAGCACAGATACGCAGTATTTT.

This clonotype was seen a few times. J is TRBJ2-2 and V is TRBV5-4, with D tentatively TRBD1 (5 bases). The CDR3 contains 16 residues. Germline CDR1 SGHNT, CDR2 YYREEE (reference sequence). V dropped 0 bases and J dropped 1 base, with 10 bases sitting between them. The CDR3 nucleotides read TGTGCCAGCAGCTTGGGGGTACAGGAGAACACCGGGGAGCTGTTTTTT. Its protein product is CASSLGVQENTGELFF. Full variable domain (outside the CDR3, taken from reference TRBV5-4 and TRBJ2-2): ETGVTQSPTHLIKTRGQQVTLRCSSQSGHNTVSWYQQALGQGPQFIFQYYREEENGRGNFPPRFSGLQFPNYSSELNVNALELDDSALYLCASSLGVQENTGELFFGEGSRLTVL.

This clonotype occurred a few times. The V and J genes are TRBV12-3 or TRBV12-4 and TRBJ1-3; 8 nucleotides agree with TRBD1. The CDR3 contains 13 residues. V was clipped by 6 bases and J by 7 bases; unmatched bases: 5. CDR3 DNA sequence: TGTGCCAGCAGGTTCGGGACAGGTAACACCATATATTTT. Encoded protein: CASRFGTGNTIYF.

The genes are TRBV29-1 and TRBJ2-3, with TRBD2 matching over 13 bases. V lost 1 base and J lost 3; bases outside the gene matches: 4. Germline values: CDR1 SQVTM, CDR2 ANQGSEA. The CDR3 loop spans 16 amino acids. The CDR3 is CSVEGLAGGGTDTQYF. CDR3 bases: TGCAGCGTTGAAGGACTAGCGGGAGGAGGTACAGATACGCAGTATTTT.